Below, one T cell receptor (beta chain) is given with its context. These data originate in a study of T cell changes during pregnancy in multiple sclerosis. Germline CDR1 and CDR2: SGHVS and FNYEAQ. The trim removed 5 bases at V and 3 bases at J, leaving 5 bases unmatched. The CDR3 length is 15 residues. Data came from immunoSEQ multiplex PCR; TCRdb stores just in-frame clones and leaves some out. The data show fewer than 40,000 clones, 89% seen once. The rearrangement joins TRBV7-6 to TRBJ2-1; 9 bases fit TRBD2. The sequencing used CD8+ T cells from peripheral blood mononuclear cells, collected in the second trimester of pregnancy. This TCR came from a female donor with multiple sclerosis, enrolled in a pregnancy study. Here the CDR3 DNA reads TGTGCCAGCAGCCCCCAGCGGGAGGACTACAATGAGCAGTTCTTC. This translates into CASSPQREDYNEQFF.